Presented here are 29 T cell receptor beta chains from one specimen sequenced in a study of OX40 agonist ivuxolimab in advanced cancers. Clones were sequenced by immunoSEQ multiplex PCR, and TCRdb holds only the in-frame ones, with some missing. The table lists 70,000 to 90,000 clones, under 95% of them singletons. The sequenced sample was CD4+ or CD8+ T cells sorted from blood, obtained in a trial of the OX40 agonist ivuxolimab. The receptors derive from an adult with an advanced solid tumor such as melanoma, head and neck, liver or kidney cancer.

This chain uses TRBV30 with TRBJ2-5; D remains unclear. Trimming pared 0 bases from V and 4 bases from J, leaving 18 bases between. There are 16 residues in the CDR3. The germline CDR1 and CDR2 sequences are GTSNPN and SVGIG (reference sequence). Written as DNA, the CDR3 is TGTGCCTGGAGTGTACTACCCCCTAGGTTCGGAGAGACCCAGTACTTC. Its translation is CAWSVLPPRFGETQYF.

The rearrangement uses TRBV28 and TRBJ1-3, with unresolved D. Germline values: CDR1 MDHEN, CDR2 SYDVKM. V shed 6 bases and J shed 0 bases, with 15 bases lying between them. This CDR3 has 16 residues. The CDR3 here is CASSPEAGYSGNTIYF. The CDR3 DNA sequence: TGTGCCAGCAGCCCCGAGGCCGGGTACTCTGGAAACACCATATATTTT. Full variable domain (outside the CDR3, taken from reference TRBV28 and TRBJ1-3): DVKVTQSSRYLVKRTGEKVFLECVQDMDHENMFWYRQDPGLGLRLIYFSYDVKMKEKGDIPEGYSVSREKKERFSLILESASTNQTSMYLCASSPEAGYSGNTIYFGEGSWLTVV.

This chain joins TRBV19 and TRBJ2-1, with D perhaps given as TRBD1 or TRBD2 (5 bases each). Trimming took off 7 bases at V and 4 bases at J, with 17 bases between the two ends. CDR1 LNHDA and CDR2 SQIVND come from the germline V gene (reference sequence). CDR3 length: 15 residues. CDR3 DNA sequence: TGTGCCAGTACCCCTCCGGGGCAACATTACAATGAGCAGTTCTTC. Amino acid sequence: CASTPPGQHYNEQFF.

The gene calls are TRBV9 and TRBJ2-2; a possible D gene is TRBD1 (6 bases). V was clipped by 3 bases and J by 6 bases, with 15 bases between them. The CDR3 covers 15 residues. Germline lookup yields CDR1 SGDLS and CDR2 YYNGEE. CDR3 sequence reads: CASSGLRKGAGELFF. In DNA form, the CDR3 reads TGTGCCAGCAGCGGATTAAGAAAGGGGGCCGGGGAGCTGTTTTTT.

The gene calls are TRBV30 and TRBJ1-2; possibly TRBD1 for D (6 bases). V dropped 3 bases and J dropped 2 bases, with 16 bases sitting between them. The CDR3 contains 15 residues. Germline CDR1 and CDR2: GTSNPN and SVGIG (reference sequence). The DNA for the CDR3 is TGTGCCTGGAGCCCCTCGGGGGCGGTAAACTATGGCTACACCTTC. This codes for CAWSPSGAVNYGYTF.

The chain is built from TRBV18 and TRBJ2-2; D is uncertain. This CDR3 contains 15 residues. The V gene's germline CDR1 is KGHSH and CDR2 LQKENI. The V end was cut by 2 bases, the J end by 1 base, with 8 bases between. The CDR3 coding sequence is TGTGCCAGCTCACCAAGTGACGTGAACACCGGGGAGCTGTTTTTT. Its protein is CASSPSDVNTGELFF.

The chain uses TRBV30 and TRBJ1-4; 7 nucleotides match TRBD1. Germline V gene sequence: CDR1 GTSNPN, CDR2 SVGIG (reference sequence). After removal of 5 bases from V and 10 bases from J, the junction contained 13 bases not matched to a gene. The CDR3 covers 14 residues. CDR3 bases: TGTGCCTGGTCCAAGACAGGGCGTAAAGGAAAACTGTTTTTT. Protein sequence: CAWSKTGRKGKLFF.

Here the CDR3 DNA reads TGTGCCAGCAGTTTCCTAGGGATCACTAATGAAAAACTGTTTTTT. Translated, it gives CASSFLGITNEKLFF. This chain connects TRBV28 to TRBJ1-4; D is unresolved. The CDR3 spans 15 residues. Per the germline V gene, CDR1 is MDHEN and CDR2 is SYDVKM. Trimming pared 3 bases from V and 2 bases from J, leaving 10 bases between.

V is TRBV18 and J is TRBJ2-6, with 9 bases that match TRBD1. The CDR3 is made up of 20 amino acids. Germline CDR1 reads KGHSH; CDR2 reads LQKENI. V lost 8 bases to trimming and J lost 0 bases; unmatched junction nucleotides: 17. The DNA of the CDR3 is TGTGCCAGCGTCCGGGACAGGGACGCTATGTATTACTCTGGGGCCAACGTCCTGACTTTC. This sequence encodes CASVRDRDAMYYSGANVLTF.

The rearrangement links TRBV25-1 to TRBJ1-4, with a weak D call TRBD1 (6 bases). This CDR3 is 15 amino acids long. Between the trimmed V and J ends, which lost 2 bases and 8 bases, there was a span of 15 bases. Per the germline V gene, CDR1 is MGHDK and CDR2 is SYGVNS. The CDR3 sequence: CASSERGQGNEKLFF. The CDR3 coding sequence is TGTGCCAGCAGTGAACGGGGGCAGGGAAACGAAAAACTGTTTTTT.

A remark on this clone: The sample contains more than one DNA sequence encoding this CDR3. The chain has TRBV6-5 and TRBJ2-3; D is uncertain. Germline V lookup: CDR1 MNHEY, CDR2 SVGAGI. The CDR3 has 14 amino acids. Trimming shortened V by 0 bases and J by 0 bases, and 4 bases separated the two germline ends. CDR3 coding DNA: TGTGCCAGCAGTTACTCAGGTAGCACAGATACGCAGTATTTT. It translates to CASSYSGSTDTQYF.

V gene TRBV7-9 combines with J gene TRBJ2-5; 8 positions match TRBD2. The ends lost 8 bases at V and 5 bases at J; junction bases unmatched: 10. This CDR3 comprises 14 residues. The germline V gene has CDR1 SEHNR and CDR2 FQNEAQ (reference sequence). DNA of the CDR3: TGTGCCAGCGGCGGTAGCGGGGTTTTGGAGACCCAGTACTTC. It translates to CASGGSGVLETQYF.

CDR3 coding DNA: TGTGCCAGCAGTTTTGGGGCCCGGAGTACTGAAGCTTTCTTT. It codes for CASSFGARSTEAFF. This chain uses TRBV6-5 with TRBJ1-1; D might be TRBD1 (5 bases). Germline CDR1 MNHEY, CDR2 SVGAGI. Trimming pared 4 bases from V and 5 bases from J, leaving 14 bases between. The CDR3 extends over 14 amino acids.

The chain combines TRBV28 with TRBJ1-5; D gene ambiguous. This CDR3 spans 14 amino acids. CDR1 MDHEN and CDR2 SYDVKM come from the germline V gene. V was pared by 5 bases and J by 8 bases, with 16 bases between. CDR3 amino acids: CASSLFPLGEPQHF. The CDR3 bases are TGTGCCAGCAGTCTCTTCCCTCTCGGAGAGCCCCAGCATTTT.

This clone has only a few counts. This chain connects TRBV4-2 to TRBJ1-4; no clear D gene. Deletions cut 1 base from V and 14 bases from J, with 14 bases between. There are 13 residues in the CDR3. CDR1 and CDR2 from the germline V gene are LGHNA and YNFKEQ. This CDR3 reads CASSQVTITHLFF. DNA for the CDR3: TGTGCCAGCAGCCAAGTAACTATCACCCACCTGTTTTTT.

The chain is built from TRBV4-1 and TRBJ2-7, with TRBD2 as a possible D gene (6 bases). The CDR3 is 17 residues long. The V gene's germline CDR1 is MGHRA and CDR2 YSYEKL. V was cut by 0 bases and J by 0 bases, with 15 bases left in between. CDR3 protein: CASSQDTEGPLSYEQYV. CDR3 in DNA: TGCGCCAGCAGCCAAGATACGGAGGGGCCGCTCTCCTACGAGCAGTACGTC.

The V call is TRBV5-5, the J call TRBJ1-5; D is unresolved. V was pared by 0 bases and J by 4 bases, with 8 bases between. This CDR3 is built from 14 residues. Germline CDR1 is SGHKS and CDR2 is YYEKEE (reference sequence). The DNA of the CDR3 is TGTGCCAGCAGCTTGGTGCACCCTAATCAGCCCCAGCATTTT. The encoded protein is CASSLVHPNQPQHF. Full variable domain (rest looked up from reference TRBV5-5 and TRBJ1-5): DAGVTQSPTHLIKTRGQQVTLRCSPISGHKSVSWYQQVLGQGPQFIFQYYEKEERGRGNFPDRFSARQFPNYSSELNVNALLLGDSALYLCASSLVHPNQPQHFGDGTRLSIL.

The V call is TRBV29-1, the J call TRBJ2-1; 8 positions agree with TRBD2. V lost 0 bases to trimming and J lost 9 bases; unmatched junction nucleotides: 7. CDR1 SQVTM and CDR2 ANQGSEA come from the germline V gene. There are 14 residues in the CDR3. The CDR3 DNA reads TGCAGCGTTGAAGATTGGACTAGCCGAACTGAGCAGTTCTTC. It yields the protein CSVEDWTSRTEQFF.

Remarks on this clone: One end of the junction is discordant with germline, which a read error may explain. This sequence joins TRBV7-7 and TRBJ2-3; D is unclear. Germline loops: CDR1 SSHAT, CDR2 FNYEAQ (reference sequence). The CDR3 has 14 amino acids. DNA for the CDR3: TGTGCTAGCAGCCGATATCTAGGCACAGATACGCAGTATTTT. It is translated as CASSRYLGTDTQYF.

The chain has TRBV2 and TRBJ2-1; 10 bases are shared with TRBD2. Germline V gives CDR1 SNHLY, CDR2 FYNNEI. The V segment lost 5 bases and the J segment 3 bases; nucleotides outside the gene matches: 4. The CDR3 has 15 amino acids. The chain's CDR3 is CASSLSGGDYNEQFF. The CDR3 coding sequence is TGTGCCAGCAGTTTAAGCGGGGGGGACTACAATGAGCAGTTCTTC.

The CDR3 is CASSGGMWTDTQYF. The CDR3 coding sequence is TGTGCCAGCAGCGGGGGTATGTGGACAGATACGCAGTATTTT. This sequence joins TRBV9 and TRBJ2-3, with D unclear. The V end was cut by 3 bases, the J end by 3 bases, with 11 bases between. The germline CDR1 and CDR2 sequences are SGDLS and YYNGEE. This CDR3 region has 14 residues.

V is TRBV6-1 and J is TRBJ1-1, with D tentatively TRBD1 (5 bases). This CDR3 has 14 residues. Per the germline V gene, CDR1 is MNHNS and CDR2 is SASEGT. The ends were cut back, 7 bases at V and 0 bases at J, with 12 bases in the middle. DNA for the CDR3: TGTGCCAGCAATACTGACAGCCTGAACACTGAAGCTTTCTTT. It encodes CASNTDSLNTEAFF.

The table lists this clone with a count of one. A read error may produce the germline difference seen at one junction end. The chain recombines TRBV28 with TRBJ1-6; 9 positions match TRBD1. Germline loops: CDR1 MDHEN, CDR2 SYDVKM. The CDR3 totals 11 residues. Written as DNA, the CDR3 is TGTGCCAGCAGTTTCGGGACAGGGTGCGATTTT. This translates into CASSFGTGCDF.

The chain uses TRBV7-2 and TRBJ2-2, with unresolved D. In germline, CDR1 is SGHTA, CDR2 FQGNSA. The ends were cut back, 5 bases at V and 6 bases at J, with 4 bases in the middle. The CDR3 has 11 residues. This CDR3 reads CASSQAGELFF. As DNA, the CDR3 is TGTGCCAGCAGCCAGGCCGGGGAGCTGTTTTTT. The full variable domain, in which reference TRBV7-2 and TRBJ2-2 provide the parts outside the CDR3, is GAGVSQSPSNKVTEKGKDVELRCDPISGHTALYWYRQSLGQGLEFLIYFQGNSAPDKSGLPSDRFSAERTGGSVSTLTIQRTQQEDSAVYLCASSQAGELFFGEGSRLTVL.

The rearrangement joins TRBV4-1 to TRBJ1-6; 10 bases agree with TRBD1. CDR1 is MGHRA, CDR2 YSYEKL, per germline. The CDR3 spans 19 residues. J was trimmed by 8 bases and V by 1 base; bases with no gene match: 14. The CDR3 DNA sequence: TGCGCCAGCAGCCAAGGACCGGGACAGGGGAGTATTTTTGATTCACCCCTCCACTTT. Translation: CASSQGPGQGSIFDSPLHF.

The table lists this clone with a count of one. V is TRBV7-3 and J is TRBJ2-1; D unclear. Trimming stripped 4 bases from V and 0 bases from J, with 10 bases between. The CDR3 has 15 residues. Germline values: CDR1 SGHTA, CDR2 FQGTGA. DNA of the CDR3: TGTGCCAGCAGCTCCACTCCCAGCTCCTACAATGAGCAGTTCTTC. Translation: CASSSTPSSYNEQFF.

The rearrangement links TRBV9 to TRBJ1-1; possibly TRBD1 for D (6 bases). CDR3 length: 14 residues. CDR1 and CDR2 (germline): SGDLS, YYNGEE. V lost 1 base and J 1 base, leaving 8 bases between the germline ends. CDR3 nucleotides: TGTGCCAGCAGCGTAACAGGGAGGAACACTGAAGCTTTCTTT. This encodes CASSVTGRNTEAFF.

The CDR3 loop is CASSFGQFTGELFF. The CDR3 nucleotides read TGTGCCAGCAGCTTCGGACAGTTCACCGGGGAGCTGTTTTTT. V and J are TRBV11-3 and TRBJ2-2, with TRBD1 as a possible D gene (6 bases). V was cut by 3 bases and J by 4 bases, with 9 bases left in between. Germline loops: CDR1 SGHNT, CDR2 YENEEA. The CDR3 loop spans 14 amino acids.

This clone was detected once. The chain links TRBV4-1 to TRBJ1-1; D remains ambiguous. CDR3 length: 13 amino acids. Germline V gives CDR1 MGHRA, CDR2 YSYEKL. With 4 bases removed from V and 4 bases from J, the gap between germline ends came to 10 bases. The CDR3 spells CASSREEATEAFF. Written as DNA, the CDR3 is TGCGCCAGCAGCCGAGAAGAGGCCACTGAAGCTTTCTTT.